The 26 T cell receptor beta chains below come from one sample, sequenced in a study of blood T cell repertoires in COVID-19. Assay: immunoSEQ multiplex PCR; the TCRdb copy retains only in-frame clones and omits some. The table shows about 68,000 clones, with about 90% occurring only once. The sample was peripheral blood. These receptor sequences come from a human donor in a cohort sampled during active COVID-19.

The table lists this clone with a count of one. The rearrangement joins TRBV10-2 to TRBJ2-3; TRBD2 agrees at 8 bases. CDR3 length: 15 residues. Germline V gene lookup returns CDR1 WSHSY and CDR2 SAAADI. V trimming: 3 bases; J trimming: 3 bases; junction bases outside the gene matches: 5. The CDR3 DNA follows: TGCGCCAGCAGTGAAAAGCGGGGGTTAACAGATACGCAGTATTTT. The encoded protein is CASSEKRGLTDTQYF.

The J gene is TRBJ2-2, the V gene TRBV28; D is ambiguous. This CDR3 is built from 15 residues. V lost 1 base, J lost 7 bases, and 13 bases lay in between. The germline V gene has CDR1 MDHEN and CDR2 SYDVKM. The CDR3 protein is CASSLSRLKHGELFF. The CDR3 coding sequence is TGTGCCAGCAGTTTATCCCGCCTTAAACACGGGGAGCTGTTTTTT.

The V call is TRBV6-5, the J call TRBJ2-1; D perhaps matches TRBD2 (5 bases). The CDR3 covers 14 residues. Germline loops: CDR1 MNHEY, CDR2 SVGAGI. The ends were cut back, 0 bases at V and 8 bases at J, with 11 bases in the middle. This CDR3 reads CASSYSSAGDEQFF. Here the CDR3 DNA reads TGTGCCAGCAGTTACTCGAGTGCCGGGGATGAGCAGTTCTTC.

The genes are TRBV27 and TRBJ2-1; D remains ambiguous. The germline V gene has CDR1 MNHEY and CDR2 SMNVEV (reference sequence). V was shortened by 3 bases and J by 2 bases, with 5 bases between the two germline ends. CDR3 length: 13 amino acids. The chain's CDR3 is CASSFVAYNEQFF. The CDR3 coding sequence is TGTGCCAGCAGTTTCGTAGCCTACAATGAGCAGTTCTTC.

This chain uses TRBV2 with TRBJ2-3; 12 positions match TRBD2. CDR1 is SNHLY and CDR2 is FYNNEI in the germline V gene. This CDR3 spans 15 amino acids. The trim removed 6 bases at V and 4 bases at J, leaving 5 bases unmatched. The CDR3 region is CASSSLAGGPDTQYF. CDR3 in DNA: TGTGCCAGCAGCTCACTAGCGGGAGGCCCAGATACGCAGTATTTT.

The DNA of the CDR3 is TGCAGCGTTGAAGTACAGACAGCCCAAGAGACCCAGTACTTC. Amino acids: CSVEVQTAQETQYF. The chain joins TRBV29-1 to TRBJ2-5; possible D gene TRBD1, 5 bases. The CDR3 is 14 residues long. Looked up from germline, CDR1 is SQVTM and CDR2 is ANQGSEA. V shed 1 base and J shed 1 base, with 10 bases lying between them.

The V and J genes are TRBV24-1 and TRBJ2-3; TRBD1 matches 9 bases. Germline loops: CDR1 KGHDR, CDR2 SFDVKD. V shed 9 bases and J 1 base; nucleotides not matched to a gene: 4. This CDR3 region has 14 residues. CDR3 loop: CATGDRVGTDTQYF. Written as DNA, the CDR3 is TGTGCCACCGGGGACAGGGTTGGCACAGATACGCAGTATTTT.

The rearrangement uses TRBV11-3 and TRBJ2-7; D is perhaps TRBD1 (6 bases). The CDR3 runs to 15 residues. The germline CDR1 and CDR2 sequences are SGHNT and YENEEA. V shed 3 bases and J shed 7 bases, with 19 bases lying between them. As DNA, the CDR3 is TGTGCCAGCAGCTTCACGACAGGATTACGGAGAGAGCAGTACTTC. Its protein is CASSFTTGLRREQYF.

This clone appeared a single time. This chain joins TRBV7-2 and TRBJ2-7; no firm D call. The CDR3 is made up of 14 amino acids. Trimming stripped 0 bases from V and 0 bases from J, with 6 bases between. The germline V gene has CDR1 SGHTA and CDR2 FQGNSA. CDR3 in amino acids: CASSLAMASYEQYF. The CDR3 nucleotides are TGTGCCAGCAGCTTAGCGATGGCCTCCTACGAGCAGTACTTC.

This clone was observed a handful of times. The chain has TRBV4-1 and TRBJ1-5, with D tentatively TRBD1 (6 bases). Germline-derived CDR1 and CDR2 are MGHRA and YSYEKL. Trimming left V 1 base short and J 3 bases short, with 10 bases between. CDR3 length equals 15 residues. The CDR3 DNA reads TGCGCCAGCAGCCAAGCTAGGACAGCCAATCAGCCCCAGCATTTT. It yields the protein CASSQARTANQPQHF.

For this clone: This CDR3 is also generated by other DNA sequences in the sample. The chain uses TRBV30 and TRBJ1-5; the D gene is possibly TRBD1 (6 bases). The V end was cut by 1 base, the J end by 2 bases, with 6 bases between. The CDR3 has 13 residues. Germline-derived CDR1 and CDR2 are GTSNPN and SVGIG (reference sequence). The CDR3 protein is CAWSGQGNQPQHF. Written as DNA, the CDR3 is TGTGCCTGGAGTGGACAGGGCAATCAGCCCCAGCATTTT.

This chain links TRBV10-3 with TRBJ2-3; TRBD2 is a possible D gene (6 bases). This CDR3 region has 14 residues. Germline assignment: CDR1 ENHRY and CDR2 SYGVKD. Trimming took 6 bases from V and 2 from J, leaving 12 bases between them. This chain's CDR3 is CAIRAGTSTDTQYF. CDR3 in DNA: TGTGCCATCAGAGCCGGGACTTCCACAGATACGCAGTATTTT.

This chain connects TRBV7-2 to TRBJ1-1; TRBD1 is a possible D gene (5 bases). The CDR3 is 15 residues long. Trimming removed 7 bases from V and 5 bases from J, with 20 bases in between. Germline CDR1 SGHTA, CDR2 FQGNSA. The CDR3 reads CASILDGAGGTEAFF. The DNA of the CDR3 is TGTGCCAGCATCCTGGACGGGGCGGGGGGAACTGAAGCTTTCTTT.

The chain couples TRBV5-1 to TRBJ2-7; 11 bases line up with TRBD1. In germline, CDR1 is SGHRS, CDR2 YFSETQ. Germline trimming cut 4 bases from V and 3 bases from J; bases unmatched to any gene: 6. This CDR3 is 15 amino acids long. CDR3 DNA sequence: TGCGCCAGCAGCCCCGGGACAGGGGGACGCTACGAGCAGTACTTC. This sequence encodes CASSPGTGGRYEQYF.

The rearrangement joins TRBV23-1 to TRBJ1-5, with 8 bases matching TRBD1. TRBV23-1 is an ORF for which the function is uncertain. This CDR3 comprises 16 residues. V shed 8 bases, J shed 4 bases, and the junction held 13 bases outside the gene matches. CDR3 residues: CASRTGTGLQNQPQHF. The CDR3 DNA is TGCGCCAGCCGGACCGGGACAGGCCTGCAGAATCAGCCCCAGCATTTT.

The chain carries TRBV21-1 and TRBJ1-1; the table's TRBD1 call for D was not verified on the DNA. TRBV21-1 is listed as a pseudogene. CDR3 length: 16 residues. The CDR3: CASSIHKGTGDTEAFF. CDR3 sequence (DNA): TGTGCCAGCAGCATACACAAGGGGACAGGGGACACTGAAGCTTTCTTT.

This chain joins TRBV19 and TRBJ2-5, with 10 bases fitting TRBD1. Germline-derived CDR1 and CDR2 are LNHDA and SQIVND (reference sequence). V trimming: 3 bases; J trimming: 6 bases; junction bases outside the gene matches: 4. This CDR3 is built from 14 residues. The CDR3 region is CASSMTGGAQTQYF. CDR3 in DNA: TGTGCCAGTAGTATGACAGGGGGCGCGCAGACCCAGTACTTC.

The V call is TRBV7-9, the J call TRBJ1-1; D not resolved. Trimming stripped 7 bases from V and 1 base from J, with 16 bases between. Germline V gene sequence: CDR1 SEHNR, CDR2 FQNEAQ (reference sequence). This CDR3 has 15 amino acids. The CDR3: CASTVLDNSNTEAFF. In nucleotides, the CDR3 is TGTGCCAGCACCGTCCTAGATAATTCGAACACTGAAGCTTTCTTT.

This chain joins TRBV3-1 (or the pseudogene TRBV3-2) and TRBJ2-1; D call uncertain. This CDR3 region has 13 residues. Trimming cost V 0 bases and J 9 bases, with 9 bases left between them. CDR1 is LGHDT and CDR2 is YNNKEL in the germline V gene (reference sequence). CDR3 coding DNA: TGTGCCAGCAGCCAAGAGCCGACAAGTGAGCAGTTCTTC. Translation gives CASSQEPTSEQFF.

The chain has TRBV28 and TRBJ1-2; D is unresolved. The CDR3 is 15 amino acids. Trimming shortened V by 6 bases and J by 3 bases, and 17 bases separated the two germline ends. Per the germline V gene, CDR1 is MDHEN and CDR2 is SYDVKM. DNA for the CDR3: TGTGCCAGCAGCCCCGCTGGGCCGGGGTACTATGGCTACACCTTC. This gives the protein CASSPAGPGYYGYTF.

The chain carries TRBV30 and TRBJ1-2; D perhaps matches TRBD1 (5 bases). V shed 3 bases and J shed 0 bases, with 8 bases lying between them. Germline V gives CDR1 GTSNPN, CDR2 SVGIG (reference sequence). This CDR3 is built from 13 residues. The CDR3 here is CAWRQGSNYGYTF. In DNA form, the CDR3 reads TGTGCCTGGAGGCAGGGTTCTAACTATGGCTACACCTTC.

The chain recombines TRBV27 with TRBJ2-7; TRBD1 matches 12 bases. V was clipped by 5 bases and J by 5 bases; unmatched bases: 16. Germline V gives CDR1 MNHEY, CDR2 SMNVEV (reference sequence). The CDR3 has 18 amino acids. CDR3 nucleotides: TGTGCCAGCAGTCCCGATACCCTCCGGGACAGGGGGCCTAACGAGCAGTACTTC. Its translation is CASSPDTLRDRGPNEQYF.

This clone was recorded once. The CDR3 DNA sequence: TGCGCCAGCAGCTCGACAGGGGGAGGAAACACCATATATTTT. Translated: CASSSTGGGNTIYF. This chain connects TRBV5-1 to TRBJ1-3; 9 bases map to TRBD1. This CDR3 has 14 amino acids. Germline-derived CDR1 and CDR2 are SGHRS and YFSETQ. J lost 4 bases, V lost 3 bases, and 2 bases had no gene match.

The chain recombines TRBV7-2 with TRBJ1-5; unclear D gene. The germline gives CDR1 SGHTA, CDR2 FQGNSA. Between the trimmed V and J ends, which lost 1 base and 7 bases, there was a span of 11 bases. This CDR3 contains 14 residues. CDR3 sequence: CASSLERFIQPQHF. The CDR3 DNA reads TGTGCCAGCAGCTTAGAGCGGTTTATCCAGCCCCAGCATTTT.

The rearrangement links TRBV7-2 to TRBJ1-3; 7 bases are a match to TRBD1. The J segment lost 1 base and the V segment lost 5 bases, leaving 5 bases of the junction unmatched. The CDR3 length is 15 residues. Per germline, CDR1 SGHTA and CDR2 FQGNSA. In DNA form, the CDR3 reads TGTGCCAGCAGCATGGACAGGATTTCTGGAAACACCATATATTTT. Translated, it gives CASSMDRISGNTIYF.

This chain uses TRBV10-3 with TRBJ1-5, with a tentative D call TRBD1 (5 bases). The CDR3 is made up of 15 amino acids. Trimming pared 6 bases from V and 7 bases from J, leaving 19 bases between. Germline CDR1 reads ENHRY; CDR2 reads SYGVKD. The CDR3 sequence: CAISQEGGRAQPQHF. CDR3 nucleotides: TGTGCCATCAGCCAGGAGGGTGGCAGGGCCCAGCCCCAGCATTTT.